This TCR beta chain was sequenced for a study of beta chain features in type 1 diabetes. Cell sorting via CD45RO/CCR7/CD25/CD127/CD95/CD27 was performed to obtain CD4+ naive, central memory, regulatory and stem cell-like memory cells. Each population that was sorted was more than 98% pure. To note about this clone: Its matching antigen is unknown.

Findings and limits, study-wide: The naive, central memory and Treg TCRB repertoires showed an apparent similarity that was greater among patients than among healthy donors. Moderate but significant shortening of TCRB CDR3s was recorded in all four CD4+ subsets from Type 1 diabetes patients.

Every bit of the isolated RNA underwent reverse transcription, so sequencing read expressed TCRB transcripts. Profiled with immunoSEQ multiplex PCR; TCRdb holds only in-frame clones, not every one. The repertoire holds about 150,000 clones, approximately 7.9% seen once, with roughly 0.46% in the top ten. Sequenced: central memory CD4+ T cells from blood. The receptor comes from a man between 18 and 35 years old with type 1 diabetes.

The chain's CDR3 is CSVAPEETQYF. The DNA of the CDR3 is TGCAGCGTTGCTCCGGAAGAGACCCAGTACTTC. The V gene is TRBV29-1, the J gene TRBJ2-5; the D is unclear. The CDR3 sequence is 11 residues long. Germline V CDR1 and CDR2: SQVTM, ANQGSEA. V was cut by 4 bases and J by 3 bases, with 6 bases left in between. Full variable domain (rest looked up from reference TRBV29-1 and TRBJ2-5): SAVISQKPSRDICQRGTSLTIQCQVDSQVTMMFWYRQQPGQSLTLIATANQGSEATYESGFVIDKFPISRPNLTFSTLTVSNMSPEDSSIYLCSVAPEETQYFGPGTRLLVL.